Listed below are T cell receptor beta chains from one sample, sequenced in a study of CD4 T cells in relation to SARS-CoV-2 and coronaviruses. These receptors lack a known antigen. Only in-frame clones appear in the TCRdb table, and some are missing; sequencing was by immunoSEQ multiplex PCR. The data contain some 29,000 clones, 74% of them seen just once; the ten biggest clones take up under 30%. Sequencing was performed on CD4+ T cells from PBMCs, cultured in vitro. All receptors derive from a human donor in good health. The CDR3 runs from the conserved cysteine through the conserved F or W. The order of the fields is V gene, D gene, clone size, J gene, CDR3 DNA, CDR3 protein. The D gene is left open where the match is weak. A clone size is listed for some rows: how often the clone was seen (once, few, many), or a class if it is expanded.

TRBV19,.,.,TRBJ1-3,TGTGCCAGTAGATCGACAGTCCGCTCTGGAAACACCATATATTTT,CASRSTVRSGNTIYF
TRBV7-9,TRBD1,few,TRBJ1-1,TGTGCCAGCAGCTGGGGGACAGGGGGCACGGGCGCTGAAGCTTTCTTT,CASSWGTGGTGAEAFF
TRBV9,.,once,TRBJ1-4,TGTGCCAGCAGCCCGGGACTGAGCATTGAAAAACTGTTTTTT,CASSPGLSIEKLFF
TRBV2,TRBD2,.,TRBJ2-7,TGTGCCAGCAGCGGACTAGCGGGATCCTACGAGCAGTACTTC,CASSGLAGSYEQYF
TRBV11-2,.,.,TRBJ2-7,TGTGCCAGCAGCTTAGATCGTGGCACCTACGAGCAGTACTTC,CASSLDRGTYEQYF
TRBV7-9,.,few,TRBJ2-5,TGTGCCAGCAGCTTAGCGTTAGGGGCGGAGACCCAGTACTTC,CASSLALGAETQYF
TRBV6-5,.,.,TRBJ2-2,TGTGCCAGCAGTACCGGACAGCAGGGAGGGGAGCTGTTTTTT,CASSTGQQGGELFF
TRBV4-3,.,few,TRBJ2-3,TGCGCCAGCAGCCAAGGGGATGAAGATACGCAGTATTTT,CASSQGDEDTQYF
TRBV5-8,.,.,TRBJ2-7,TGTGCCAGCAGCCCGACTGCTACCTACGAGCAGTACTTC,CASSPTATYEQYF
TRBV5-1,TRBD1,once,TRBJ1-3,TGCGCCAGCAGCTTGATGGGACAGGGCCTGGGAAACACCATATATTTT,CASSLMGQGLGNTIYF
TRBV7-2,TRBD2,.,TRBJ2-1,TGTGCCAGCAGCTTAGTAGGGCTAGCGGGGACCTACAATGAGCAGTTCTTC,CASSLVGLAGTYNEQFF
TRBV11-3,TRBD2,.,TRBJ2-3,TGTGCCAGCAGCGCGGGAGGTAGCACAGATACGCAGTATTTT,CASSAGGSTDTQYF
TRBV4-1,.,.,TRBJ1-4,TGCGCCAGCAGCGACAGCCTAGGGAGAAACGAAAAACTGTTTTTT,CASSDSLGRNEKLFF
TRBV6-5,TRBD2,.,TRBJ2-2,TGTGCCAGCGGGGGCGGGGGGCCCTACACCGGGGAGCTGTTTTTT,CASGGGGPYTGELFF
TRBV6-6,.,.,TRBJ2-3,TGTGCCAGCACCTGGAGAGACGGCACAGATACGCAGTATTTT,CASTWRDGTDTQYF
TRBV13,.,.,TRBJ1-5,TGTGCCAGCAGCCAAGGCGGTCAGCCCCAGCATTTT,CASSQGGQPQHF
TRBV7-2,TRBD1,.,TRBJ1-2,TGTGCCAGCAGCTCTACCCCGACAGGGGGCGATGGCTACACCTTC,CASSSTPTGGDGYTF
TRBV5-1,.,.,TRBJ2-1,TGCGCCAGCAGCGGCAGACTAGGCGTTGGTAGGAATGAGCAGTTCTTC,CASSGRLGVGRNEQFF
TRBV11-2,TRBD2,.,TRBJ2-1,TGTGCCAGCAGCGGACTAGCGGGAGGGCATTACAATGAGCAGTTCTTC,CASSGLAGGHYNEQFF
TRBV19,.,.,TRBJ1-5,TGTGCCAGTAGTATGTATGGGGCTGGCAATCAGCCCCAGCATTTT,CASSMYGAGNQPQHF
TRBV5-6,.,.,TRBJ2-7,TGTGCCAGCAGCCGTGGGGACGTATCCTACGAGCAGTACTTC,CASSRGDVSYEQYF
TRBV28,TRBD1,.,TRBJ2-7,TGTGCCAGCATGGGGGCAGGGGGTAGGGACGAGCAGTACTTC,CASMGAGGRDEQYF
TRBV4-1,TRBD1,once,TRBJ1-5,TGCGCCAGCAGCCAAGGTGGGGAAGGGGGCAGGCCCCAGCATTTT,CASSQGGEGGRPQHF
TRBV3-1/TRBV3-2,TRBD1,.,TRBJ1-6,TGTGCCAGCAGCCAAGTCAAGGGGGCGCTTTTGAATTCACCCCTCCACTTT,CASSQVKGALLNSPLHF
TRBV3-1/TRBV3-2,TRBD2,.,TRBJ2-1,TGTGCCTCTACCCCAGGACTAGCGAAGGATGAGCAGTTCTTC,CASTPGLAKDEQFF
TRBV3-1/TRBV3-2,.,.,TRBJ1-5,TGTGCCAGCAGCCAAGAGGGGGGCAGTCATCAGCCCCAGCATTTT,CASSQEGGSHQPQHF
TRBV19,.,.,TRBJ1-1,TGTGCCAGTAGTCCCCAGCGGGGGCGGCCTTTGGGTATTGGCACTGAAGCTTTCTTT,CASSPQRGRPLGIGTEAFF
TRBV19,.,few,TRBJ1-2,TGTGCCAGTAGTACCTCGCAGGTCTGGGGCGCGGGCTACACCTTC,CASSTSQVWGAGYTF
TRBV7-2,.,few,TRBJ1-5,TGTGCCAGCAGCCCTTCAAGCTGGCCGGGGAATCAGCCCCAGCATTTT,CASSPSSWPGNQPQHF
TRBV27,.,once,TRBJ2-2,TGTGCCAGCACCCCCCGGGACACATACACCGGGGAGCTGTTTTTT,CASTPRDTYTGELFF
TRBV5-1,.,.,TRBJ1-4,TGCGCCAGCAGCTTGGATGGGAGTACCGCTGAAAAACTGTTTTTT,CASSLDGSTAEKLFF
TRBV25-1,.,.,TRBJ1-4,TGTGCCAGCAGTCCTTGGGACGGATCTAATGAAAAACTGTTTTTT,CASSPWDGSNEKLFF
TRBV19,.,.,TRBJ2-5,TGTGCCAGTAGTCCGAGAACTATAGCGGTCCCAGCCTCCGGGGAGACCCAGTACTTC,CASSPRTIAVPASGETQYF
TRBV12-3/TRBV12-4,.,few,TRBJ1-1,TGTGCCAGCAGCTGGACCGCTCTAGAAGCTTTCTTT,CASSWTALEAFF
TRBV20-1,.,.,TRBJ2-5,TGCAGTGCTAGTGGGAGTCAGTCCCAAGAGACCCAGTACTTC,CSASGSQSQETQYF
TRBV19,TRBD1,.,TRBJ2-5,TGTGCCAGTGGCACCGGGACAGGGTCAACGAAGACCCAGTACTTC,CASGTGTGSTKTQYF
TRBV6-5,.,few,TRBJ2-3,TGTGCCAGCTCCTCAGCGGCCCGCACAGATACGCAGTATTTT,CASSSAARTDTQYF
TRBV2,TRBD1,.,TRBJ1-6,TGTGCCAGCAATGAACAGGGGGCCTCCTATAATTCACCCCTCCACTTT,CASNEQGASYNSPLHF
TRBV6-4,.,.,TRBJ2-1,TGTGCCAGCAGTGACTCCGACTTACCCTACAATGAGCAGTTCTTC,CASSDSDLPYNEQFF
TRBV12-3/TRBV12-4,TRBD1,.,TRBJ1-1,TGTGCCAGCAGTCCCCAGGGGGCTGCTGAAGCTTTCTTT,CASSPQGAAEAFF
TRBV5-1,.,.,TRBJ2-1,TGCGCCAGTACCAATGGGGGACGAGGCTCCTACAATGAGCAGTTCTTC,CASTNGGRGSYNEQFF
TRBV27,.,.,TRBJ2-2,TGTGCCAGCACCTCCCAGGGCGCCGGGGAGCTGTTTTTT,CASTSQGAGELFF
TRBV19,.,.,TRBJ1-5,TGTGCCAGTAGTATAGTAGTTTTGTTTGTACATAGCAATCAGCCCCAGCATTTT,CASSIVVLFVHSNQPQHF
TRBV2,TRBD1,.,TRBJ1-4,TGTGCCAGCAGTCGACAGGGAGTCAGGGAAAAACTGTTTTTT,CASSRQGVREKLFF
TRBV19,.,.,TRBJ1-2,TGTGCCAGTATTGAGGCAGGGATTTCCTATGGCTACACCTTC,CASIEAGISYGYTF